Listed below are T cell receptor beta chains from one sample, sequenced in a study of cytomegalovirus exposure and HLA in healthy donors. Here immunoSEQ multiplex PCR was the method, and the copy in TCRdb shows in-frame clones only, minus some. This repertoire shows 100,000 to 150,000 clones, approximately 94% found once; its top ten account for less than 1.5%. The sample comprised PBMCs. These receptors all come from a woman between 18 and 30 years old in good health and CMV-seronegative. CDR3s include the opening cysteine and the closing phenylalanine or tryptophan. A D gene is named only where the DNA matches it firmly. Not every row has a clone size; where given, it reads once, few, many or a size class.

clone_size: .; d_call: TRBD1; v_call: TRBV28; j_call: TRBJ1-1; cdr3_aa: CASSLTGDTEAFF; cdr3_nt: TGTGCCAGCAGTTTGACAGGGGACACTGAAGCTTTCTTT
clone_size: .; d_call: TRBD1; v_call: TRBV5-4; j_call: TRBJ2-5; cdr3_aa: CASSPGTGWETQYF; cdr3_nt: TGTGCCAGCAGCCCGGGGACAGGGTGGGAGACCCAGTACTTC
clone_size: .; d_call: TRBD2; v_call: TRBV28; j_call: TRBJ2-1; cdr3_aa: CASSLISGLAANNNEQFF; cdr3_nt: TGTGCCAGCAGTTTGATATCGGGACTAGCGGCCAATAACAATGAGCAGTTCTTC
clone_size: once; d_call: .; v_call: TRBV7-9; j_call: TRBJ2-5; cdr3_aa: CASSLARSGQETQYF; cdr3_nt: TGTGCCAGCAGCTTAGCGCGGTCCGGACAAGAGACCCAGTACTTC
clone_size: .; d_call: TRBD1; v_call: TRBV6-5; j_call: TRBJ1-3; cdr3_aa: CASSRGTGTGNTIYF; cdr3_nt: TGTGCCAGCAGTCGAGGGACAGGGACTGGAAACACCATATATTTT
clone_size: .; d_call: .; v_call: TRBV2; j_call: TRBJ2-1; cdr3_aa: CASSGGGGKNEQFF; cdr3_nt: TGTGCCAGCAGTGGAGGGGGGGGAAAAAATGAGCAGTTCTTC
clone_size: few; d_call: TRBD1; v_call: TRBV30; j_call: TRBJ1-1; cdr3_aa: CAWIPAAGGTEAFF; cdr3_nt: TGTGCCTGGATCCCGGCGGCAGGGGGCACTGAAGCTTTCTTT
clone_size: .; d_call: .; v_call: TRBV2; j_call: TRBJ2-7; cdr3_aa: CASSEIFSSHEQYF; cdr3_nt: TGTGCCAGCAGTGAAATCTTCAGTTCCCACGAGCAGTACTTC
clone_size: once; d_call: .; v_call: TRBV4-1; j_call: TRBJ2-5; cdr3_aa: CASSQEEAAPPYF; cdr3_nt: TGCGCCAGCAGCCAAGAGGAGGCAGCCCCCCCGTACTTC
clone_size: .; d_call: .; v_call: TRBV6-6; j_call: TRBJ1-4; cdr3_aa: CATIGGPNEKLFF; cdr3_nt: TGTGCCACCATAGGGGGTCCTAATGAAAAACTGTTTTTT
clone_size: .; d_call: .; v_call: TRBV7-9; j_call: TRBJ1-2; cdr3_aa: CASSLGRDSIGYTF; cdr3_nt: TGTGCCAGCAGCTTAGGCCGGGACTCTATTGGCTACACCTTC